Following are 7 T cell receptor beta chains from one sample sequenced in a study of CD8 T cells in Susac syndrome (dated by TCRdb to about 2019). The library was built by means of the immunoSEQ multiplex PCR assay. RNA was extracted using the RNeasy kit, and about 0.45 to 1 ug of the RNA was reverse transcribed with random hexamers. TCRdb passed the public sequencing reads through fastp at Q25 and MiXCR, retaining productive beta sequences. CDR3 protein sequences are deduplicated, and each keeps its most common genes and DNA. The sample table shows some 190,000 distinct CDR3 sequences, and around 95% are seen once. 0.095% to 0.12% of the sample belongs to the ten largest clones. The sequencing sample was made of CD4+ T cells from PBMCs. The receptors here all came from a human donor in good health.

The rearrangement joins TRBV5-1 to TRBJ2-1; the D gene is possibly TRBD2 (6 bases). CDR1 and CDR2 from the germline V gene are SGHRS and YFSETQ. The CDR3 covers 15 residues. The V end was cut by 4 bases, the J end by 8 bases, with 19 bases between. The CDR3 region is CASSALTTRLDEQFF. In nucleotides, the CDR3 is TGCGCCAGCAGCGCGTTAACGACTAGATTGGATGAGCAGTTCTTC.

This clonotype was seen only once. The V call is TRBV29-1, the J call TRBJ2-1; 12 bases map to TRBD1. Germline assignment: CDR1 SQVTM and CDR2 ANQGSEA. This CDR3 is built from 14 residues. V gave up 5 bases and J gave up 9 bases; unmatched junction bases: 8. CDR3 protein: CSVRIGTGGGEQFF. Here the CDR3 DNA reads TGCAGCGTTAGGATTGGGACAGGGGGCGGTGAGCAGTTCTTC.

The chain uses TRBV12-3 or TRBV12-4 and TRBJ1-2; D is uncertain. V lost 5 bases and J 4 bases, leaving 11 bases between the germline ends. The CDR3 length is 13 residues. This chain's CDR3 is CASSLGSSYGYTF. The CDR3 DNA reads as TGTGCCAGCAGTCTGGGTAGTAGCTATGGCTACACCTTC.

This clonotype appeared a few times. The V gene is TRBV5-1, the J gene TRBJ2-3; D might be TRBD2 (6 bases). The CDR3 covers 14 residues. Deletions cut 3 bases from V and 4 bases from J, with 12 bases between. Germline V gene data show CDR1 as SGHRS and CDR2 as YFSETQ. This CDR3 is CASSSTGGADTQYF. CDR3 DNA: TGCGCCAGCAGCTCTACCGGAGGGGCAGATACGCAGTATTTT.

This clonotype was observed a single time. This rearrangement joins TRBV6-6 to TRBJ1-5; the D is unclear. The V end was cut by 7 bases, the J end by 0 bases, with 13 bases between. The CDR3 has 15 residues. Germline V gene data show CDR1 as MNHNY and CDR2 as SVGAGI (reference sequence). CDR3 nucleotide sequence: TGTGCCAGCATTGGGGAAGGGAATAGCAATCAGCCCCAGCATTTT. Amino acid sequence: CASIGEGNSNQPQHF.

The rearrangement joins TRBV29-1 to TRBJ2-5, with D possibly TRBD2 on 5 matching bases. Per the germline V gene, CDR1 is SQVTM and CDR2 is ANQGSEA. This CDR3 is 13 amino acids long. Trimming removed 8 bases at V and 2 bases at J, with 15 bases between. The CDR3 reads CSHSGLGQETQYF. The CDR3 coding sequence is TGCAGCCACTCCGGACTTGGGCAAGAGACCCAGTACTTC. Based on the CDR3 plus reference TRBV29-1 and TRBJ2-5, the full variable domain is SAVISQKPSRDICQRGTSLTIQCQVDSQVTMMFWYRQQPGQSLTLIATANQGSEATYESGFVIDKFPISRPNLTFSTLTVSNMSPEDSSIYLCSHSGLGQETQYFGPGTRLLVL.

The DNA of the CDR3 is TGTGCCAGCAGGACCCAATGGGGGAGCAATCAGCCCCAGCATTTT. Protein: CASRTQWGSNQPQHF. The chain couples TRBV28 to TRBJ1-5; a possible D gene is TRBD1 (5 bases). Germline V gene data show CDR1 as MDHEN and CDR2 as SYDVKM. This CDR3 comprises 15 residues. Deletions cut 6 bases from V and 1 base from J, with 13 bases between.